This TCR beta chain was documented in a study of blood T cell repertoires in COVID-19. Whole-study context: Sample material is recorded as cDNA or gDNA derived from T cells, B-cell-depleted T cells, or PBMCs.

There are 15 residues in the CDR3. The V gene's germline CDR1 is SEHNR and CDR2 FQNEAQ (reference sequence). Between the trimmed V and J ends, which lost 7 bases and 0 bases, there was a span of 15 bases. Membership in each cohort depended on participant-reported clinical history. Cohort 3 recovery required two negative PCRs, clearance, or symptom resolution. Sequenced by immunoSEQ multiplex PCR; TCRdb stores in-frame clones only, minus some. The sample holds 250,000 to 300,000 clones, about nine tenths seen once. The sample was PBMCs or T cells enriched from blood (not recorded which). The chain couples TRBV7-9 to TRBJ1-2, with D unresolved. The clonotype originates from a woman aged 40 to 49 who had recovered from COVID-19. CDR3 nucleotides: TGTGCCAGCACCCAAACTAGGGAGGCTAACTATGGCTACACCTTC. This gives the protein CASTQTREANYGYTF.